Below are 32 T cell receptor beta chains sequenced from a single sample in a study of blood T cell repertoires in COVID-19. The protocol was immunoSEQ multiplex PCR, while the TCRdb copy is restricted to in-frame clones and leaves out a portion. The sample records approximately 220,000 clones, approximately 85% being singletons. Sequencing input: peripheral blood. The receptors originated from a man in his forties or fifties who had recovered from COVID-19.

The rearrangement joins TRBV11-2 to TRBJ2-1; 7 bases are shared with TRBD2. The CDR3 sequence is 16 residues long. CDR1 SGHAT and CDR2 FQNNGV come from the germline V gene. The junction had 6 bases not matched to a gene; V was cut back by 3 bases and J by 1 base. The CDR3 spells CASSFRRGVSYNEQFF. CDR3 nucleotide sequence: TGTGCCAGCAGCTTCCGCCGGGGGGTGTCCTACAATGAGCAGTTCTTC.

CDR3 in amino acids: CASSHRGRTGGELFF. The CDR3 DNA sequence: TGTGCCAGCAGTCACAGGGGGCGGACCGGCGGGGAGCTGTTTTTT. The chain employs TRBV27 and TRBJ2-2, with 9 bases that match TRBD1. The CDR3 extends over 15 amino acids. The germline V gene has CDR1 MNHEY and CDR2 SMNVEV (reference sequence). Trimming cost V 5 bases and J 7 bases; bases outside gene matches: 8.

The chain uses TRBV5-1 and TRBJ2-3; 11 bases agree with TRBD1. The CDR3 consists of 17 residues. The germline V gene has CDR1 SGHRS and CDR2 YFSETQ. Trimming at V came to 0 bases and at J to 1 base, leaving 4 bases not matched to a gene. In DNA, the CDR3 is TGCGCCAGCAGCTTGGGGACAGGGGGCTGGGGCACAGATACGCAGTATTTT. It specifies CASSLGTGGWGTDTQYF.

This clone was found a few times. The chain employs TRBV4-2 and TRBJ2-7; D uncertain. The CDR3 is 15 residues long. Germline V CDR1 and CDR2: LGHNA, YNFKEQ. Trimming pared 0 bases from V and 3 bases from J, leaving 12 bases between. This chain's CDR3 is CASSQDLAVIYEQYF. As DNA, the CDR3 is TGTGCCAGCAGCCAAGATCTTGCGGTAATCTACGAGCAGTACTTC.

CDR3 loop: CASSLDRGSRIGYF. The DNA for the CDR3 is TGCGCCAGCAGCCTCGACAGGGGCAGTAGAATTGGGTACTTC. V usage is TRBV5-1 and J usage is TRBJ2-7; 8 nucleotides line up with TRBD1. CDR1 and CDR2 from the germline V gene are SGHRS and YFSETQ. V shed 4 bases, J shed 12 bases, and the junction held 15 bases outside the gene matches. The length of the CDR3 is 14 residues.

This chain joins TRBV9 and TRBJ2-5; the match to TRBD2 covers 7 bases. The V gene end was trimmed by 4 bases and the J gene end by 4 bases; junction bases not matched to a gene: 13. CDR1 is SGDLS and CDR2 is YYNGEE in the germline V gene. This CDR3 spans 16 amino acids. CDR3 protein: CASSPEEGGPTETQYF. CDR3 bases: TGTGCCAGCAGCCCAGAGGAGGGAGGGCCCACAGAGACCCAGTACTTC.

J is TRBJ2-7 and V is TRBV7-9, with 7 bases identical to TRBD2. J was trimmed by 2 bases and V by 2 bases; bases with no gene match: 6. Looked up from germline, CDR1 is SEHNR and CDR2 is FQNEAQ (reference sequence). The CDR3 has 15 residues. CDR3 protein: CASSLYGRPAYEQYF. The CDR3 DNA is TGTGCCAGCAGCTTATACGGGAGGCCGGCCTACGAGCAGTACTTC.

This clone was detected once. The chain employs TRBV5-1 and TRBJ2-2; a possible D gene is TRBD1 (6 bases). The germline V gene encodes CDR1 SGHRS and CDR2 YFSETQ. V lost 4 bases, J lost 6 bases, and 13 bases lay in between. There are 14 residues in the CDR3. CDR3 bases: TGCGCCAGCAGCGTCAACAGGGACGCCGGGGAGCTGTTTTTT. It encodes CASSVNRDAGELFF. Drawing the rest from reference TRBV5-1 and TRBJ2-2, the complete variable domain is KAGVTQTPRYLIKTRGQQVTLSCSPISGHRSVSWYQQTPGQGLQFLFEYFSETQRNKGNFPGRFSGRQFSNSRSEMNVSTLELGDSALYLCASSVNRDAGELFFGEGSRLTVL.

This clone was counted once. CDR3 in DNA: TGTGCCAGTAGTAGGGGTGGGAGTACCTACGAGCAGTACTTC. Translating gives CASSRGGSTYEQYF. J is TRBJ2-7 and V is TRBV19; a possible D gene is TRBD2 (5 bases). Germline lookup yields CDR1 LNHDA and CDR2 SQIVND (reference sequence). The CDR3 is 14 residues long. Trimming removed 4 bases from V and 2 bases from J, with 12 bases in between.

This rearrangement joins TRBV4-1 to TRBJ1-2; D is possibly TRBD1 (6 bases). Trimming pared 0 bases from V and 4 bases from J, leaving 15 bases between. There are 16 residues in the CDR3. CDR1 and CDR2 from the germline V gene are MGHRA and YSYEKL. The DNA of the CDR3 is TGCGCCAGCAGCCAAGATCCTTGGCAGGGGACCTATGGCTACACCTTC. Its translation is CASSQDPWQGTYGYTF.

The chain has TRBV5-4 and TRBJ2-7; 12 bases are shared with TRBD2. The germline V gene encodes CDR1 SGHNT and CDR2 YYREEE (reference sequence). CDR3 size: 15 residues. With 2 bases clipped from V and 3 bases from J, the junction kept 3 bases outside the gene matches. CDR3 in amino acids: CASSLGLAGFYEQYF. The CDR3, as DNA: TGTGCCAGCAGCTTAGGACTAGCGGGATTCTACGAGCAGTACTTC. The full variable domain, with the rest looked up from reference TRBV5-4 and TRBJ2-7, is ETGVTQSPTHLIKTRGQQVTLRCSSQSGHNTVSWYQQALGQGPQFIFQYYREEENGRGNFPPRFSGLQFPNYSSELNVNALELDDSALYLCASSLGLAGFYEQYFGPGTRLTVT.

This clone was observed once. CDR3: CASSVSVTTGELFF. In DNA, the CDR3 is TGTGCCAGCAGCGTATCGGTTACTACCGGGGAGCTGTTTTTT. The rearrangement uses TRBV9 and TRBJ2-2; unclear D gene. Germline V gene sequence: CDR1 SGDLS, CDR2 YYNGEE. The V end lost 1 base, the J end lost 5 bases, and 9 bases lay between the germline ends. This CDR3 has 14 residues.

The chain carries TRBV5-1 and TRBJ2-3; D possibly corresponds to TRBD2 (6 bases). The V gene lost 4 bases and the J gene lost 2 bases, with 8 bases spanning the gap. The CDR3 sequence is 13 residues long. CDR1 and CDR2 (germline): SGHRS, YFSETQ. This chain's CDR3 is CASSRLVTDTQYF. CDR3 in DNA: TGCGCCAGCAGCCGACTAGTCACAGATACGCAGTATTTT.

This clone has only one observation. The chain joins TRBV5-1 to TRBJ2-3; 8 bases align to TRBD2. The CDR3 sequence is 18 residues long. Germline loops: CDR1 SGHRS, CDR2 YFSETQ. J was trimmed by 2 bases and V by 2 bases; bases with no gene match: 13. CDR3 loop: CASSLYVGGRPNTDTQYF. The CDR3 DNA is TGCGCCAGCAGCTTATACGTAGGCGGGAGGCCGAACACAGATACGCAGTATTTT.

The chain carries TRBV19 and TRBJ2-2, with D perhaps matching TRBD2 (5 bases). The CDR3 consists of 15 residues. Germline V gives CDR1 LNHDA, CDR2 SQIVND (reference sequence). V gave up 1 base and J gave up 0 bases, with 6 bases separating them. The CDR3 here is CASSIVLANTGELFF. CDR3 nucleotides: TGTGCCAGTAGTATAGTACTAGCGAACACCGGGGAGCTGTTTTTT.

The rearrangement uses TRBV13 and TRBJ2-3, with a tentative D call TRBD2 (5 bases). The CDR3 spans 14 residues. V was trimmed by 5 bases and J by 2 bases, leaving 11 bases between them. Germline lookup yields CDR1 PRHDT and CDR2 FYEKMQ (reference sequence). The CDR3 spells CASSRGGSTDTQYF. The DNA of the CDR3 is TGTGCCAGCAGCCGAGGAGGCTCCACAGATACGCAGTATTTT.

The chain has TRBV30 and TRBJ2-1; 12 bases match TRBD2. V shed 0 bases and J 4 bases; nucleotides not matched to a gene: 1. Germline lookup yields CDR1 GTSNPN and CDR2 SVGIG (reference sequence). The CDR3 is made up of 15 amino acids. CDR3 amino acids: CAWSVGLAGYNEQFF. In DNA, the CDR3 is TGTGCCTGGAGTGTCGGACTAGCGGGGTACAATGAGCAGTTCTTC.

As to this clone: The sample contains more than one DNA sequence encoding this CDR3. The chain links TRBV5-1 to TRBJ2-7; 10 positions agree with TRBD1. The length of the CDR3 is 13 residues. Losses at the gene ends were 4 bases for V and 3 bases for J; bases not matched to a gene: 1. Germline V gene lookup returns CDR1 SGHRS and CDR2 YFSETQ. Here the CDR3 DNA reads TGCGCCAGCAGCCGGGACAGGGGCTACGAGCAGTACTTC. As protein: CASSRDRGYEQYF.

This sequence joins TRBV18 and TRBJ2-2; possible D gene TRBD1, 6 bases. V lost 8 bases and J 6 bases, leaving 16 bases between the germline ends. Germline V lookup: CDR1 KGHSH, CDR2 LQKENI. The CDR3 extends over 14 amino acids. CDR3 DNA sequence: TGTGCCAGCGCTCGGGACAAGGGGGCCGGGGAGCTGTTTTTT. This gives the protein CASARDKGAGELFF.

The CDR3 region has the DNA TGTGCCAGCAGTCCAGGGTCCGGGACTAGCGGGAGGAGGGAGACCCAGTACTTC. Protein sequence: CASSPGSGTSGRRETQYF. V usage is TRBV28 and J usage is TRBJ2-5, with 15 bases matching TRBD2. Germline CDR1 and CDR2: MDHEN and SYDVKM. With V trimmed by 5 bases and J by 5 bases, 12 bases remained unmatched. The CDR3 length is 18 residues.

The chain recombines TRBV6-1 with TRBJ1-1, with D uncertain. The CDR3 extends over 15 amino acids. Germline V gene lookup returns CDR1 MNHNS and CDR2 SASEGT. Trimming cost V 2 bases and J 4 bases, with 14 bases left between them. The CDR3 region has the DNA TGTGCCAGCAGTGAATCTCGTCGAGATGGCACTGAAGCTTTCTTT. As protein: CASSESRRDGTEAFF.

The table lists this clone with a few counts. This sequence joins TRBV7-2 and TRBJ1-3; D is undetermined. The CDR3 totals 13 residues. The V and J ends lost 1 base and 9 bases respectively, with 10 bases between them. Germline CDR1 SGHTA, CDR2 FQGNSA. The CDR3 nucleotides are TGTGCCAGCAGCTTAGGCGCCTGGGCCACCATATATTTT. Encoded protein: CASSLGAWATIYF. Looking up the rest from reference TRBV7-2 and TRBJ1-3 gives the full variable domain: GAGVSQSPSNKVTEKGKDVELRCDPISGHTALYWYRQSLGQGLEFLIYFQGNSAPDKSGLPSDRFSAERTGGSVSTLTIQRTQQEDSAVYLCASSLGAWATIYFGEGSWLTVV.

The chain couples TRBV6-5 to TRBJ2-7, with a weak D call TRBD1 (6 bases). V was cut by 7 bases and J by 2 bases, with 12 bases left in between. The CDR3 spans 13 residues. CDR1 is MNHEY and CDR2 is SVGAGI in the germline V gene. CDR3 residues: CASTQGHTYEQYF. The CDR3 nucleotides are TGTGCCAGCACCCAGGGACATACCTACGAGCAGTACTTC.

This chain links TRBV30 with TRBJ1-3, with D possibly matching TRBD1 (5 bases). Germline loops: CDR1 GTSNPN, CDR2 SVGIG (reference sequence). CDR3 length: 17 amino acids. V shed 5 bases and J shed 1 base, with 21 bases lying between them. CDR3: CAWSGGSVIRSGNTIYF. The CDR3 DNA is TGTGCCTGGTCGGGGGGTTCTGTTATCCGTTCTGGAAACACCATATATTTT.

CDR3 nucleotides: TGTGCCAGCAGAGCTCGGGTCGGCGGGGGGACCCAGTACTTC. Its protein is CASRARVGGGTQYF. The rearrangement uses TRBV5-6 and TRBJ2-5; 7 nucleotides agree with TRBD2. The CDR3 has 14 residues. Germline V lookup: CDR1 SGHDT, CDR2 YYEEEE. Trimming cost V 5 bases and J 7 bases; bases outside gene matches: 11.

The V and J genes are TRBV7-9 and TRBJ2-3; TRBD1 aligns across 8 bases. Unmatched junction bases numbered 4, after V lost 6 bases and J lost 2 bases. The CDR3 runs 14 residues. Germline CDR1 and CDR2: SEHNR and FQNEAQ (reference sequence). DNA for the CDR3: TGTGCCAGCAGGATGACAGGGGACACAGATACGCAGTATTTT. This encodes CASRMTGDTDTQYF.

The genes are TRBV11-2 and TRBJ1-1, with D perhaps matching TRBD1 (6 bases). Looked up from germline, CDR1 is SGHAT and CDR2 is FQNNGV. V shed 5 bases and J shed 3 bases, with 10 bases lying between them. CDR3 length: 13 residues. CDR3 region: CASSAGADTEAFF. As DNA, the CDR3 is TGTGCCAGCAGCGCGGGGGCGGACACTGAAGCTTTCTTT.

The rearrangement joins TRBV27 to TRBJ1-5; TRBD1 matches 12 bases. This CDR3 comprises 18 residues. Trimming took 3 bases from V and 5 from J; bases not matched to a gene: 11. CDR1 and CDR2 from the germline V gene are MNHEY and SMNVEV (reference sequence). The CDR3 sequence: CASSLGAPGTGGDQPQHF. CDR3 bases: TGTGCCAGCAGTTTGGGGGCACCCGGGACAGGGGGCGATCAGCCCCAGCATTTT.

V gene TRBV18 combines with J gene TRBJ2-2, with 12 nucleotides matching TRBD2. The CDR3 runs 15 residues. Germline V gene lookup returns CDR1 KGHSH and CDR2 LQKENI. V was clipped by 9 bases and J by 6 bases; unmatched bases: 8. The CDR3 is CASSPLAGGPGELFF. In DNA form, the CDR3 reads TGTGCCAGTTCCCCACTAGCGGGAGGACCCGGGGAGCTGTTTTTT. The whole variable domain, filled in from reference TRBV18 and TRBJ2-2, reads NAGVMQNPRHLVRRRGQEARLRCSPMKGHSHVYWYRQLPEEGLKFMVYLQKENIIDESGMPKERFSAEFPKEGPSILRIQQVVRGDSAAYFCASSPLAGGPGELFFGEGSRLTVL.

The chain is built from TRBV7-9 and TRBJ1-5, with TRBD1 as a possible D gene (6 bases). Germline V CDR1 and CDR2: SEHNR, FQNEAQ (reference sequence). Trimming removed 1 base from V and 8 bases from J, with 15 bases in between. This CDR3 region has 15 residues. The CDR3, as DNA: TGTGCCAGCAGCTTAGGACAGGTTATTAGAGAGCCCCAGCATTTT. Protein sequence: CASSLGQVIREPQHF.

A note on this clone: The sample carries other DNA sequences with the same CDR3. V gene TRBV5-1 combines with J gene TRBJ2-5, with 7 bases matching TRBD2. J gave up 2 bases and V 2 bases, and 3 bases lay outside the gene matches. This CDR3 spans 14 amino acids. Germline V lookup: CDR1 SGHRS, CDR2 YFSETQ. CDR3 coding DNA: TGCGCCAGCAGCTTAACAGCGGGGCAAGAGACCCAGTACTTC. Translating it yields CASSLTAGQETQYF.

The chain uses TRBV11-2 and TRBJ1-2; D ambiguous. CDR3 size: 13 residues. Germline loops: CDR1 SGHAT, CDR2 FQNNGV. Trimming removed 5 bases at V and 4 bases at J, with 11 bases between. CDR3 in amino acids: CASSEPTGYGYTF. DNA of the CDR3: TGTGCCAGCAGCGAGCCTACTGGCTATGGCTACACCTTC.